The TCR beta chain under discussion was sequenced for a study of Tregs in tolerant kidney transplant recipients. Study-wide results and caveats: This study did not directly address biological reproducibility.

Clones were read by immunoSEQ multiplex PCR, and TCRdb kept only the in-frame ones, dropping some. The sample lists just under 65,000 clones; 95% to 98% were seen once. With respect to this clone: The antigen remains unidentified.

V was cut by 7 bases and J by 5 bases, with 11 bases left in between. CDR1 is SNHLY, CDR2 FYNNEI, per germline. The CDR3 covers 12 residues. An overnight rest at 37°C with around 210 IU/ml IL-2 preceded regulatory T cell sorting from thawed PBMCs. Material: Tregs from blood, obtained before the transplant. The gene calls are TRBV2 and TRBJ2-5; possible D gene TRBD2, 5 bases. This receptor was taken from a human donor who received a combined kidney and bone marrow transplant. The CDR3 sequence: CASTTSGETQYF. Here the CDR3 DNA reads TGTGCCAGCACTACTAGTGGTGAGACCCAGTACTTC. Full variable domain (missing parts from reference TRBV2 and TRBJ2-5): EPEVTQTPSHQVTQMGQEVILRCVPISNHLYFYWYRQILGQKVEFLVSFYNNEISEKSEIFDDQFSVERPDGSNFTLKIRSTKLEDSAMYFCASTTSGETQYFGPGTRLLVL.